This TCR beta chain was observed in a study of T-cell reconstitution after alpha-beta-depleted transplantation in children. The study's findings and limits: Surviving recipient cells, namely T cells and thymic progenitors, were the source of high day-60 TCRbeta diversity in some patients. A year post-transplant, T-cell counts and diversity derived mostly from newly produced T cells. By about two months after transplant, alpha-beta T cells reportedly arose from several hundred graft clones that had expanded.

This clonotype occurred many times. The antigen remains undetermined. Preparation of the TCRbeta library was carried out with unique molecular identifiers. TCRdb re-analysed the PCR reads in MiXCR, keeping a single row per CDR3 protein. The repertoire holds over 100,000 distinct CDR3 sequences, about 6.8% seen once, with 15% to 20% in the top ten. The material was PBMCs, obtained before TCRalphabeta/CD19-depleted stem cell transplant. The TCR was taken from a boy younger than 10 with acute lymphoblastic leukemia, due to receive a stem cell transplant.

The chain's CDR3 is CASRAELEEETQYF. CDR3 nucleotides: TGTGCCAGCAGGGCCGAATTGGAGGAAGAGACCCAGTACTTC. The chain carries TRBV2 and TRBJ2-5; TRBD2 might be the D (5 bases). Germline V gene sequence: CDR1 SNHLY, CDR2 FYNNEI. This CDR3 has 14 amino acids. V was shortened by 6 bases and J by 3 bases, with 14 bases between the two germline ends. The variable domain in full, with the rest retrieved from reference TRBV2 and TRBJ2-5, is EPEVTQTPSHQVTQMGQEVILRCVPISNHLYFYWYRQILGQKVEFLVSFYNNEISEKSEIFDDQFSVERPDGSNFTLKIRSTKLEDSAMYFCASRAELEEETQYFGPGTRLLVL.